These T cell receptor beta chains were read from a single sample in a study of cytomegalovirus exposure and HLA in healthy donors. The protocol was immunoSEQ multiplex PCR, while the TCRdb copy is restricted to in-frame clones and leaves out a portion. The sample records some 150,000 clones, 55% to 80% being singletons. The source material was PBMCs. These receptors originate from an older woman in good health and CMV-seropositive. Both conserved end residues are part of each CDR3. D genes are given only for firm matches. Part of the rows lack a size; the others show once, few, many or a class for expanded clones.

len	v_gene	d_gene	j_gene	abundance	CDR3aa	CDR3nt
12	TRBV7-9	NA	TRBJ1-1	few	CASSDSNPEAFF	TGTGCCAGCAGCGACAGCAACCCTGAAGCTTTCTTT
14	TRBV7-8	TRBD1	TRBJ2-7	NA	CASSLAAQGNEQYF	TGTGCCAGCAGCTTAGCGGCACAGGGGAACGAGCAGTACTTC
15	TRBV9	NA	TRBJ2-7	NA	CASSEGSGAAYEQYF	TGTGCCAGCAGCGAAGGCAGCGGAGCGGCCTACGAGCAGTACTTC
14	TRBV2	NA	TRBJ1-4	few	CASSEARNNEKLFF	TGTGCCAGCAGTGAAGCGCGAAATAATGAAAAACTGTTTTTT
15	TRBV7-2	TRBD2	TRBJ2-5	NA	CASSLAVRGGETQYF	TGTGCCAGCAGCTTAGCTGTCCGGGGGGGAGAGACCCAGTACTTC
17	TRBV5-4	TRBD2	TRBJ2-1	NA	CASSRTSLAGDYNEQFF	TGTGCCAGCAGCCGAACCTCTCTAGCGGGAGACTACAATGAGCAGTTCTTC
14	TRBV29-1	TRBD1	TRBJ1-4	NA	CSVAKTGMGEKLFF	TGCAGCGTCGCAAAGACAGGGATGGGTGAAAAACTGTTTTTT
12	TRBV29-1	TRBD2	TRBJ2-7	few	CSPRGGPYEQYF	TGCAGCCCCCGGGGAGGGCCCTACGAGCAGTACTTC
14	TRBV5-1	TRBD1	TRBJ2-7	NA	CASSQQGAVYEQYF	TGCGCCAGCAGCCAACAGGGGGCGGTCTACGAGCAGTACTTC
17	TRBV5-1	TRBD2	TRBJ2-1	NA	CASSLGPGSGTYNEQFF	TGCGCCAGCAGCTTGGGGCCGGGGAGCGGGACCTACAATGAGCAGTTCTTC
17	TRBV12-1	NA	TRBJ2-5	few	CASSSHRGKGLGETQYF	TGTGCCAGCAGCTCTCACAGGGGAAAAGGTTTGGGAGAGACCCAGTACTTC
16	TRBV7-2	NA	TRBJ2-5	NA	CASSPEFLLPSETQYF	TGTGCCAGCAGCCCCGAGTTTCTATTACCTTCGGAGACCCAGTACTTC
15	TRBV5-8	TRBD1	TRBJ2-1	once	CASSTGQGPYNEQFF	TGTGCCAGCAGCACCGGACAGGGACCATACAATGAGCAGTTCTTC
15	TRBV28	NA	TRBJ1-5	NA	CASSLAGEGNQPQHF	TGTGCCAGCAGTTTGGCCGGGGAGGGCAATCAGCCCCAGCATTTT
14	TRBV5-6	TRBD1	TRBJ2-7	NA	CASSLPGQDYEQYF	TGTGCCAGCAGCTTGCCCGGACAGGACTACGAGCAGTACTTC
20	TRBV4-1	TRBD2	TRBJ2-5	NA	CASSQVGPGGSGRSQETQYF	TGCGCCAGCAGCCAAGTAGGTCCCGGAGGGAGCGGGAGGTCTCAAGAGACCCAGTACTTC
14	TRBV9	NA	TRBJ2-3	NA	CASSVDGQTDTQYF	TGTGCCAGCAGCGTAGATGGACAGACAGATACGCAGTATTTT
15	TRBV4-1	NA	TRBJ2-1	NA	CASSQEDSGYNEQFF	TGCGCCAGCAGCCAAGAGGATAGCGGCTACAATGAGCAGTTCTTC
15	TRBV5-4	TRBD1	TRBJ2-1	NA	CASSLAGTGVNEQFF	TGTGCCAGCAGCTTGGCAGGGACAGGGGTAAATGAGCAGTTCTTC
13	TRBV25-1	NA	TRBJ1-1	NA	CASNGPWFTEAFF	TGTGCCAGCAATGGGCCATGGTTCACTGAAGCTTTCTTT
13	TRBV30	TRBD1	TRBJ1-3	few	CAWSRGFGNTIYF	TGTGCCTGGTCCAGGGGGTTTGGAAACACCATATATTTT
14	TRBV5-1	TRBD1	TRBJ2-4	NA	CASSFRQGSNIQYF	TGCGCCAGCAGCTTCCGACAGGGGAGCAACATTCAGTACTTC
15	TRBV19	NA	TRBJ1-2	NA	CASSPDTGRGYGYTF	TGTGCCAGTAGTCCCGACACTGGAAGGGGCTATGGCTACACCTTC
18	TRBV10-3	TRBD2	TRBJ2-7	NA	CAIRESGTSGRDTYEQYF	TGTGCCATCAGAGAGTCCGGGACTAGCGGGAGGGATACCTACGAGCAGTACTTC
13	TRBV29-1	TRBD1	TRBJ2-2	few	CSVAGGDTGELFF	TGCAGCGTTGCAGGGGGCGACACCGGGGAGCTGTTTTTT